The 24 T cell receptor beta chains in this list originate from one sample, sequenced in a study of breast tumors, draining lymph nodes, adjacent tissues. Each CDR3 protein is one row after TCRdb ran MiXCR on the multiplex PCR reads. This sample carries roughly 49,000 distinct CDR3 sequences, under 45% of them seen once, and the ten largest clones take 10%. Sequenced sample: breast tumor tissue. All receptors come from a female donor with breast cancer. Some clones in this sample may be carry-over from other donors' samples.

This rearrangement joins TRBV24-1 to TRBJ2-7; TRBD2 matches at 11 bases. Germline V lookup: CDR1 KGHDR, CDR2 SFDVKD. The CDR3 is 13 residues long. The CDR3 nucleotides read TGTGCTCCTCTCAGGACTAGCGGGTACGAGCAGTACTTC. Its translation: CAPLRTSGYEQYF.

This clonotype was seen ten or more times. The V and J genes are TRBV7-2 and TRBJ2-3, with D unresolved. Trimming stripped 6 bases from V and 6 bases from J, with 7 bases between. The CDR3 is 11 amino acids. From germline, CDR1 is SGHTA and CDR2 FQGNSA. As DNA, the CDR3 is TGTGCCAGCAGAAGTGGGGATACGCAGTATTTT. Protein sequence: CASRSGDTQYF.

This clonotype was found many times. This chain links TRBV19 with TRBJ2-3; D call uncertain. The CDR3 sequence is 14 residues long. The V gene lost 5 bases and the J gene lost 4 bases, with 13 bases spanning the gap. Germline CDR1 is LNHDA and CDR2 is SQIVND (reference sequence). CDR3 DNA: TGTGCCAGTAGTGGCACAGTAGGACCAGATACGCAGTATTTT. This codes for CASSGTVGPDTQYF.

This clonotype was counted at least ten times. The V call is TRBV29-1, the J call TRBJ1-1, with 7 bases identical to TRBD1. J gave up 8 bases and V 4 bases, and 7 bases lay outside the gene matches. There are 12 residues in the CDR3. CDR1 is SQVTM and CDR2 is ANQGSEA in the germline V gene. CDR3 DNA sequence: TGCAGCGTTGGGTCAGCCAGGGGGGAAGCTTTCTTT. Translated: CSVGSARGEAFF.

The gene calls are TRBV7-2 and TRBJ1-5, with a weak D call TRBD1 (5 bases). The CDR3 extends over 19 amino acids. Trimming cost V 5 bases and J 8 bases, with 31 bases left between them. The germline V gene has CDR1 SGHTA and CDR2 FQGNSA. The CDR3 nucleotides are TGTGCCAGCAGCCAAGGCGGGACTAGCGGGAGGGCCCTAAATGAGCCCCAGCATTTT. Protein: CASSQGGTSGRALNEPQHF.

This clonotype was observed many times. This sequence joins TRBV5-1 and TRBJ2-1; TRBD1 matches at 7 bases. The CDR3 is made up of 11 amino acids. V shed 9 bases, J shed 8 bases, and the junction held 5 bases outside the gene matches. The germline V gene encodes CDR1 SGHRS and CDR2 YFSETQ. The CDR3 reads CATRQGHEQFF. CDR3 in DNA: TGCGCCACCCGACAGGGTCATGAGCAGTTCTTC.

The table lists this clonotype with many counts. J is TRBJ2-3 and V is TRBV18; 10 positions match TRBD1. Germline V lookup: CDR1 KGHSH, CDR2 LQKENI. The CDR3 runs 14 residues. V gave up 4 bases and J gave up 5 bases; unmatched junction bases: 3. The CDR3 is CASSRTGGQDTQYF. The CDR3 DNA sequence: TGTGCCAGCTCACGGACAGGGGGGCAAGATACGCAGTATTTT.

The chain joins TRBV20-1 to TRBJ2-7; weak D call: TRBD2 (6 bases). V was cut by 3 bases and J by 5 bases, with 11 bases left in between. Germline loops: CDR1 DFQATT, CDR2 SNEGSKA (reference sequence). The CDR3 extends over 12 amino acids. CDR3 nucleotides: TGCAGTGCTAGGCCGGGACTGGACGAGCAGTACTTC. Amino acids: CSARPGLDEQYF.

This clonotype was detected many times. The chain uses TRBV29-1 and TRBJ2-6, with no clear D. Trimming cost V 7 bases and J 0 bases, with 7 bases left between them. The germline V gene has CDR1 SQVTM and CDR2 ANQGSEA. This CDR3 has 13 amino acids. Here the CDR3 DNA reads TGCAGCGCACGTCCCTCTGGGGCCAACGTCCTGACTTTC. Translated, it gives CSARPSGANVLTF.

In its sample, this clonotype was seen many times. This rearrangement joins TRBV24-1 to TRBJ1-4, with TRBD1 matching 12 bases. The CDR3 totals 16 residues. Trimming removed 4 bases from V and 10 bases from J; junction bases left unmatched: 9. Germline V gene lookup returns CDR1 KGHDR and CDR2 SFDVKD. CDR3 region: CATSDTGTGGRGKLFF. The CDR3 coding sequence is TGTGCCACCAGTGACACCGGGACAGGGGGCCGGGGAAAACTGTTTTTT.

In this sample, this clonotype turned up many times. This chain joins TRBV19 and TRBJ2-2; maybe TRBD2 (6 bases). V was clipped by 5 bases and J by 5 bases, with 24 bases between them. Germline CDR1 and CDR2: LNHDA and SQIVND (reference sequence). There are 18 residues in the CDR3. CDR3 residues: CASSSTRSSWGGTGELFF. CDR3 nucleotide sequence: TGTGCCAGTAGTTCGACTAGGTCTAGCTGGGGAGGAACCGGGGAGCTGTTTTTT.

This clonotype was observed many times. The chain carries TRBV19 and TRBJ2-1, with 13 nucleotides matching TRBD2. Germline CDR1 and CDR2: LNHDA and SQIVND (reference sequence). The CDR3 covers 17 residues. V was clipped by 5 bases and J by 7 bases; unmatched bases: 11. The CDR3 DNA is TGTGCCAGTAGTTCATCCCCGACTAGCGGGAGGAGGAATGAGCAGTTCTTC. This codes for CASSSSPTSGRRNEQFF.

There are many counts of this clonotype. V usage is TRBV3-1 and J usage is TRBJ2-3; 11 bases map to TRBD2. CDR3 length equals 16 residues. V lost 1 base and J lost 4; bases outside the gene matches: 4. Germline V CDR1 and CDR2: LGHDT, YNNKEL (reference sequence). The CDR3: CASSQGLAGGADTQYF. CDR3 DNA: TGTGCCAGCAGCCAAGGCCTAGCGGGAGGCGCAGATACGCAGTATTTT.

This clonotype has at least ten counts. This chain uses TRBV29-1 with TRBJ2-7; D unresolved. The CDR3 extends over 13 amino acids. The V and J ends lost 4 bases and 0 bases respectively, with 10 bases between them. Germline V gene lookup returns CDR1 SQVTM and CDR2 ANQGSEA. For the CDR3, the DNA is TGCAGCGTTGCCGGCAGGAGCTCCTACGAGCAGTACTTC. Residues: CSVAGRSSYEQYF.

Notes on this clonotype: Relative to the germline gene, one junction end is altered; a read error may explain this. The chain's CDR3 is CASSLRTSGRITDAQYF. The CDR3 nucleotides are TGTGCCAGCAGTCTCCGGACTAGCGGGAGGATCACAGATGCGCAGTATTTT. V gene TRBV6-5 combines with J gene TRBJ2-3, with TRBD2 identical over 14 bases. Germline V CDR1 and CDR2: MNHEY, SVGAGI. There are 17 residues in the CDR3.

Points on this clonotype: Without the conserved terminal phenylalanine or tryptophan, this CDR3 likely stems from a read error. This chain links TRBV2 with TRBJ2-7; 7 bases line up with TRBD1. This CDR3 has 14 residues. Unmatched junction bases numbered 13, after V lost 6 bases and J lost 8 bases. Germline V gene lookup returns CDR1 SNHLY and CDR2 FYNNEI. This CDR3 reads CASRRTGVSDKQYS. The CDR3 bases are TGTGCCAGCAGGAGGACAGGTGTGAGTGACAAGCAGTACTCC.

This clonotype was detected many times. DNA for the CDR3: TGTGCCAGCAGCTTAGATAATCCCAGCGGGAGGGCCGAAGTTGAGCAGTTCTTC. Translating gives CASSLDNPSGRAEVEQFF. This rearrangement joins TRBV11-2 to TRBJ2-1; TRBD2 matches 10 bases. J was trimmed by 9 bases and V by 0 bases; bases with no gene match: 14. The CDR3 sequence is 18 residues long. CDR1 is SGHAT, CDR2 FQNNGV, per germline.

The V call is TRBV19, the J call TRBJ1-1; 7 positions match TRBD1. The CDR3 loop spans 14 amino acids. With 6 bases clipped from V and 0 bases from J, the junction kept 4 bases outside the gene matches. Germline lookup yields CDR1 LNHDA and CDR2 SQIVND (reference sequence). In DNA form, the CDR3 reads TGTGCCAGTAGCCACAGGGGAATGAACACTGAAGCTTTCTTT. This sequence encodes CASSHRGMNTEAFF.

The chain is built from TRBV27 and TRBJ2-2; D tentatively fits TRBD1 or TRBD2 (5 bases each). The CDR3 is 17 amino acids. Germline V gene data show CDR1 as MNHEY and CDR2 as SMNVEV (reference sequence). V lost 3 bases, J lost 4 bases, and 18 bases lay in between. CDR3 sequence: CASSLRAGWETTGELFF. CDR3 sequence (DNA): TGTGCCAGCAGTTTGCGTGCAGGGTGGGAGACCACCGGGGAGCTGTTTTTT.

This clonotype was seen many times. This CDR3 reads CASSFTPTGTGGEEQFF. The DNA of the CDR3 is TGTGCCAGCAGCTTCACCCCCACCGGGACAGGGGGCGAGGAGCAGTTCTTC. This chain uses TRBV7-3 with TRBJ2-1, with 12 bases fitting TRBD1. Per the germline V gene, CDR1 is SGHTA and CDR2 is FQGTGA. The V and J ends lost 3 bases and 10 bases, in that order; junction bases with no gene match: 13. The CDR3 loop spans 17 amino acids.

This clonotype was detected many times. The chain joins TRBV10-3 to TRBJ2-3, with D tentatively TRBD2 (6 bases). The CDR3 is made up of 20 amino acids. Germline CDR1 and CDR2: ENHRY and SYGVKD. The V gene lost 6 bases and the J gene lost 3 bases, with 31 bases spanning the gap. The CDR3 loop is CAIRHRPYWGGLSETDTQYF. Here the CDR3 DNA reads TGTGCCATCAGGCACCGGCCCTATTGGGGAGGTCTTTCAGAGACAGATACGCAGTATTTT.

There are many counts of this clonotype. CDR3 bases: TGTGCCACCCAGGGCGGGGGGGCAACTAATGAAAAACTGTTTTTT. This encodes CATQGGGATNEKLFF. This chain joins TRBV10-3 and TRBJ1-4; perhaps TRBD1 as D (5 bases). CDR3 size: 15 residues. Germline-derived CDR1 and CDR2 are ENHRY and SYGVKD. Trimming took 10 bases from V and 0 from J, leaving 15 bases between them.

The chain joins TRBV7-2 to TRBJ2-1; 14 bases agree with TRBD2. The CDR3 extends over 18 amino acids. Germline V CDR1 and CDR2: SGHTA, FQGNSA. V lost 1 base, J lost 0 bases, and 2 bases stayed unmatched. The CDR3 DNA follows: TGTGCCAGCAGCTTAGAGGGGACTAGCGGGAGCTCCTACAATGAGCAGTTCTTC. This gives the protein CASSLEGTSGSSYNEQFF. Together with reference TRBV7-2 and TRBJ2-1, the CDR3 gives the full variable domain: GAGVSQSPSNKVTEKGKDVELRCDPISGHTALYWYRQSLGQGLEFLIYFQGNSAPDKSGLPSDRFSAERTGGSVSTLTIQRTQQEDSAVYLCASSLEGTSGSSYNEQFFGPGTRLTVL.

The chain carries TRBV2 and TRBJ1-2, with D perhaps TRBD1 (5 bases). Trimming shortened V by 4 bases and J by 7 bases, and 7 bases separated the two germline ends. CDR1 and CDR2 from the germline V gene are SNHLY and FYNNEI. CDR3 length equals 11 residues. The CDR3 nucleotides are TGTGCCAGCAGTGGGGACCTTGGCTACACCTTC. Amino acid sequence: CASSGDLGYTF. The full variable domain, in which reference TRBV2 and TRBJ1-2 provide the parts outside the CDR3, is EPEVTQTPSHQVTQMGQEVILRCVPISNHLYFYWYRQILGQKVEFLVSFYNNEISEKSEIFDDQFSVERPDGSNFTLKIRSTKLEDSAMYFCASSGDLGYTFGSGTRLTVV.